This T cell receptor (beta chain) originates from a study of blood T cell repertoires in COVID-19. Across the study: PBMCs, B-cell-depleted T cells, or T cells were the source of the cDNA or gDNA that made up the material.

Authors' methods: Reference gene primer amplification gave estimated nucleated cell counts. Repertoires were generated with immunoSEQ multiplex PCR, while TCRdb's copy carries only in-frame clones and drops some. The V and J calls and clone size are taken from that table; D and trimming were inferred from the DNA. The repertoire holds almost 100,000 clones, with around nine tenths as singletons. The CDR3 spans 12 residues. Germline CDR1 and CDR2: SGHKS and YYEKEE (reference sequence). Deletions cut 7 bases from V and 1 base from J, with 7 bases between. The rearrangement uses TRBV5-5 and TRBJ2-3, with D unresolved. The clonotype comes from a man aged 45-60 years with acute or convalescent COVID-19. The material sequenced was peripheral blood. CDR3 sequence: CASAEGTDTQYF. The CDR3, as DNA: TGTGCCAGCGCCGAGGGCACAGATACGCAGTATTTT.